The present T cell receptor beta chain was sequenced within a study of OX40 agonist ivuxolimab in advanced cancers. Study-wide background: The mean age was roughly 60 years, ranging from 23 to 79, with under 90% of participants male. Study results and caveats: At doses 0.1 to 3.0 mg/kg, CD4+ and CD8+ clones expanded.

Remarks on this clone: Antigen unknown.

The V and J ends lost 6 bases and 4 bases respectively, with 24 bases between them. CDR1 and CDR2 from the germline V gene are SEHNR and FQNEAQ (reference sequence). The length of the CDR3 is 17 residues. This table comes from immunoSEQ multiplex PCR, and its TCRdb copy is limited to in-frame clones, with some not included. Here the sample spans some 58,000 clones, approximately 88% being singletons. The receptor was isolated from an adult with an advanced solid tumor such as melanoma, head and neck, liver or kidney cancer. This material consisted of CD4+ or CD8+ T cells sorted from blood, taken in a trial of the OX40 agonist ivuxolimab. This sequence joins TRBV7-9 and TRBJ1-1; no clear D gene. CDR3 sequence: CASRSWVRSQRVTEAFF. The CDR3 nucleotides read TGTGCCAGCAGATCATGGGTCAGGTCACAGAGGGTCACTGAAGCTTTCTTT. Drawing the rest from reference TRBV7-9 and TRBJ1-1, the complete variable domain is DTGVSQNPRHKITKRGQNVTFRCDPISEHNRLYWYRQTLGQGPEFLTYFQNEAQLEKSRLLSDRFSAERPKGSFSTLEIQRTEQGDSAMYLCASRSWVRSQRVTEAFFGQGTRLTVV.